One sample yielded the 28 T cell receptor beta chains listed below, sequenced in a study of blood T cell repertoires in COVID-19. TCRdb's table, derived via immunoSEQ multiplex PCR, lists solely in-frame clones and lacks some. The data contain 200,000 to 300,000 clones, 83% of them seen just once; the ten biggest clones take up 5.5%. The sequencing input was peripheral blood. The origin of the receptors is a human donor in a cohort sampled during active COVID-19.

The chain combines TRBV18 with TRBJ2-1; TRBD1 agrees at 8 bases. The CDR3 is 15 residues long. J was trimmed by 7 bases and V by 0 bases; bases with no gene match: 5. Looked up from germline, CDR1 is KGHSH and CDR2 is LQKENI. DNA of the CDR3: TGTGCCAGCTCACCACCCCAGGGGGCTAGAAATGAGCAGTTCTTC. It specifies CASSPPQGARNEQFF.

The chain combines TRBV6-4 with TRBJ2-1, with 12 bases fitting TRBD2. The length of the CDR3 is 18 residues. The V gene's germline CDR1 is MRHNA and CDR2 SNTAGT. V was pared by 0 bases and J by 10 bases, with 13 bases of the junction left unmatched. CDR3 bases: TGTGCCAGCAGTGACTCTCGACTAGCGGGAGCGTCGATAGGGGAGCAGTTCTTC. Encoded protein: CASSDSRLAGASIGEQFF.

This clone was counted between two and nine times. The gene calls are TRBV7-2 and TRBJ1-2, with TRBD1 as a possible D gene (5 bases). Trimming removed 0 bases at V and 5 bases at J, with 16 bases between. This CDR3 has 16 amino acids. CDR1 and CDR2 from the germline V gene are SGHTA and FQGNSA. CDR3 sequence: CASSLAQGNEEYGYTF. The CDR3 DNA sequence: TGTGCCAGCAGCTTAGCGCAGGGCAACGAGGAGTATGGCTACACCTTC. Full variable domain (remainder filled in from reference TRBV7-2 and TRBJ1-2): GAGVSQSPSNKVTEKGKDVELRCDPISGHTALYWYRQSLGQGLEFLIYFQGNSAPDKSGLPSDRFSAERTGGSVSTLTIQRTQQEDSAVYLCASSLAQGNEEYGYTFGSGTRLTVV.

The chain combines TRBV4-1 with TRBJ2-1; D is perhaps TRBD1 (6 bases). The CDR3 consists of 17 residues. V shed 3 bases and J shed 4 bases, with 19 bases lying between them. Germline V gives CDR1 MGHRA, CDR2 YSYEKL. The DNA for the CDR3 is TGCGCCAGCAGCCAGGAAAAACAGGGCTGGTCGTACAATGAGCAGTTCTTC. It is translated as CASSQEKQGWSYNEQFF.

The chain links TRBV30 to TRBJ1-2, with TRBD1 matching over 7 bases. The CDR3 has 13 amino acids. In germline, CDR1 is GTSNPN, CDR2 SVGIG (reference sequence). J was trimmed by 4 bases and V by 6 bases; bases with no gene match: 8. In nucleotides, the CDR3 is TGTGCCTGCAAGACAGGGTGGGTCTATGGCTACACCTTC. This codes for CACKTGWVYGYTF.

The gene calls are TRBV18 and TRBJ2-7, with D possibly matching TRBD1 (5 bases). Trimming pared 2 bases from V and 2 bases from J, leaving 10 bases between. This CDR3 comprises 14 residues. Per germline, CDR1 KGHSH and CDR2 LQKENI. CDR3 residues: CASSPSDSPYEQYF. The CDR3 nucleotides are TGTGCCAGCTCACCAAGCGACAGTCCCTACGAGCAGTACTTC.

This sequence joins TRBV19 and TRBJ2-2; D not resolved. The V and J ends lost 4 bases and 6 bases respectively, with 6 bases between them. The length of the CDR3 is 12 residues. CDR1 and CDR2 (germline): LNHDA, SQIVND (reference sequence). In DNA, the CDR3 is TGTGCCAGTAGTAATCGGGCCGGGGAGCTGTTTTTT. Translating gives CASSNRAGELFF.

The J gene is TRBJ1-1, the V gene TRBV15, with 8 bases aligning to TRBD1. The CDR3 sequence is 14 residues long. The V segment lost 8 bases and the J segment 5 bases; nucleotides outside the gene matches: 10. CDR1 and CDR2 (germline): LNHNV, YYDKDF (reference sequence). The CDR3 reads CATQSDRGGTEAFF. In DNA, the CDR3 is TGTGCCACCCAAAGTGACAGGGGTGGGACTGAAGCTTTCTTT.

The rearrangement links TRBV5-1 to TRBJ2-1; 7 bases are a match to TRBD1. This CDR3 comprises 12 residues. Trimming cost V 4 bases and J 7 bases; bases outside gene matches: 2. Germline CDR1 is SGHRS and CDR2 is YFSETQ. CDR3 nucleotide sequence: TGCGCCAGCAGCGCACAGGGGAATGAGCAGTTCTTC. This gives the protein CASSAQGNEQFF. Combining the CDR3 with reference TRBV5-1 and TRBJ2-1 gives the whole variable domain KAGVTQTPRYLIKTRGQQVTLSCSPISGHRSVSWYQQTPGQGLQFLFEYFSETQRNKGNFPGRFSGRQFSNSRSEMNVSTLELGDSALYLCASSAQGNEQFFGPGTRLTVL.

This clone was recorded at least ten times. As DNA, the CDR3 is TGCGCCAGCAGCTTGAGCCTAGCGGAATACGAGCAGTACTTC. This codes for CASSLSLAEYEQYF. The rearrangement joins TRBV5-1 to TRBJ2-7, with TRBD2 matching over 7 bases. Per the germline V gene, CDR1 is SGHRS and CDR2 is YFSETQ. V was clipped by 1 base and J by 4 bases; unmatched bases: 5. The CDR3 has 14 residues.

The chain is built from TRBV6-5 and TRBJ2-7, with a possible D match to TRBD1 (6 bases). This CDR3 has 14 residues. Germline CDR1 is MNHEY and CDR2 is SVGAGI. The ends were cut back, 6 bases at V and 0 bases at J, with 12 bases in the middle. CDR3 in amino acids: CASSPDRRSYEQYF. CDR3 DNA: TGTGCCAGCAGCCCCGACAGGCGCTCCTACGAGCAGTACTTC.

There are many counts of this clone. V gene TRBV2 combines with J gene TRBJ2-2; no reliable D call. The CDR3 consists of 15 residues. Trimming took off 5 bases at V and 5 bases at J, with 15 bases between the two ends. Germline CDR1 and CDR2: SNHLY and FYNNEI. The CDR3 spells CASSIDSGRTGELFF. The DNA of the CDR3 is TGTGCCAGCAGTATAGACTCGGGTAGGACCGGGGAGCTGTTTTTT.

The genes are TRBV29-1 and TRBJ2-3, with 10 bases aligning to TRBD1. Germline assignment: CDR1 SQVTM and CDR2 ANQGSEA. The CDR3 runs to 13 residues. V trimming: 4 bases; J trimming: 6 bases; junction bases outside the gene matches: 4. This CDR3 is CSVVGQGRDTQYF. CDR3 nucleotide sequence: TGCAGCGTTGTGGGACAGGGGAGGGATACGCAGTATTTT.

This clone was found a few times. The CDR3 nucleotides read TGTGCCAGCAGTGTTGACTCGGTCACCGGGGAGCTGTTTTTT. This translates into CASSVDSVTGELFF. The V call is TRBV2, the J call TRBJ2-2; no clear D. This CDR3 has 14 residues. The germline V gene has CDR1 SNHLY and CDR2 FYNNEI. Trimming shortened V by 4 bases and J by 4 bases, and 10 bases separated the two germline ends.

V is TRBV5-5 and J is TRBJ1-1; D unresolved. V was trimmed by 0 bases and J by 7 bases, leaving 10 bases between them. Germline lookup yields CDR1 SGHKS and CDR2 YYEKEE (reference sequence). The CDR3 contains 13 residues. The CDR3, as DNA: TGTGCCAGCAGCTTGGGATGGACTATTGAAGCTTTCTTT. The encoded protein is CASSLGWTIEAFF.

This clone showed up just a few times. The V call is TRBV5-1, the J call TRBJ1-2; no definite D call. The CDR3 spans 14 residues. Trimming took off 1 base at V and 4 bases at J, with 11 bases between the two ends. Germline CDR1 is SGHRS and CDR2 is YFSETQ. CDR3 nucleotides: TGCGCCAGCAGCTTGATGGGAGAAAGCTATGGCTACACCTTC. This encodes CASSLMGESYGYTF.

The gene calls are TRBV10-3 and TRBJ2-1, with TRBD2 matching over 13 bases. The CDR3 extends over 21 amino acids. Germline V lookup: CDR1 ENHRY, CDR2 SYGVKD. The V segment lost 2 bases and the J segment 1 base; nucleotides outside the gene matches: 14. The CDR3: CAISEPDPLAGGKGSYNEQFF. For the CDR3, the DNA is TGTGCCATCAGTGAGCCTGATCCACTAGCGGGGGGGAAGGGTTCCTACAATGAGCAGTTCTTC.

The chain is built from TRBV5-1 and TRBJ2-7; 10 nucleotides line up with TRBD1. Germline CDR1 and CDR2: SGHRS and YFSETQ. With 3 bases clipped from V and 3 bases from J, the junction kept 6 bases outside the gene matches. The CDR3 is 15 residues long. As DNA, the CDR3 is TGCGCCAGCAGCTCTCCGGGACAGGGGATCTACGAGCAGTACTTC. Encoded protein: CASSSPGQGIYEQYF.

The gene calls are TRBV6-1 and TRBJ2-3; tentative D call: TRBD1 (5 bases). Trimming left V 2 bases short and J 3 bases short, with 6 bases between. In germline, CDR1 is MNHNS, CDR2 SASEGT. The CDR3 has 13 amino acids. CDR3 loop: CASSERTTDTQYF. CDR3 bases: TGTGCCAGCAGTGAAAGGACAACAGATACGCAGTATTTT.

The chain links TRBV28 to TRBJ1-2; D gene uncertain. Trimming cost V 7 bases and J 7 bases, with 10 bases left between them. The CDR3 totals 11 residues. Germline V gene data show CDR1 as MDHEN and CDR2 as SYDVKM. Here the CDR3 DNA reads TGTGCCAGCACCTCGGGAGGTGGCTACACCTTC. Residues: CASTSGGGYTF.

This clone was detected once. The CDR3 DNA sequence: TGTGCCAGTAGTAGGACAGCCATGGGAATGGAGCCCCAGCATTTT. It is translated as CASSRTAMGMEPQHF. The gene calls are TRBV19 and TRBJ1-5; D might be TRBD1 (6 bases). Germline V lookup: CDR1 LNHDA, CDR2 SQIVND (reference sequence). Trimming took 4 bases from V and 8 from J, leaving 18 bases between them. The CDR3 covers 15 residues.

The rearrangement links TRBV5-4 to TRBJ2-5; maybe TRBD1 (6 bases). The V gene lost 2 bases and the J gene lost 4 bases, with 15 bases spanning the gap. The CDR3 totals 15 residues. Germline CDR1 is SGHNT and CDR2 is YYREEE (reference sequence). The CDR3 sequence is CASSFKVTGPETQYF. The CDR3 bases are TGTGCCAGCAGCTTTAAAGTGACAGGCCCAGAGACCCAGTACTTC.

The gene calls are TRBV10-1 and TRBJ2-1; the D gene is possibly TRBD2 (6 bases). Trimming took off 5 bases at V and 0 bases at J, with 14 bases between the two ends. Germline CDR1 and CDR2: WNHNN and SYGVQD (reference sequence). The CDR3 is 16 amino acids. CDR3 sequence: CASSPSGQSSYNEQFF. CDR3 in DNA: TGCGCCAGCAGTCCAAGCGGGCAGAGCTCCTACAATGAGCAGTTCTTC.

The chain couples TRBV29-1 to TRBJ2-4, with 9 bases that match TRBD1. The CDR3 length is 13 residues. Germline loops: CDR1 SQVTM, CDR2 ANQGSEA. V lost 6 bases and J lost 2; bases outside the gene matches: 2. In nucleotides, the CDR3 is TGCAGCGTCACAGGGGGCACCAAAAACATTCAGTACTTC. Its protein is CSVTGGTKNIQYF.

This clone was seen repeatedly, ten times or more. V and J are TRBV7-9 and TRBJ2-1; maybe TRBD1 (6 bases). Trimming shortened V by 5 bases and J by 5 bases, and 13 bases separated the two germline ends. This CDR3 spans 14 amino acids. Germline CDR1 and CDR2: SEHNR and FQNEAQ (reference sequence). CDR3 DNA sequence: TGTGCCAGCAGCAACTCCGGGACACACAATGAGCAGTTCTTC. Its protein product is CASSNSGTHNEQFF.

The rearrangement links TRBV20-1 to TRBJ2-7, with 9 bases lining up with TRBD2. With V trimmed by 3 bases and J by 7 bases, 16 bases remained unmatched. The CDR3 has 16 residues. Germline V gene lookup returns CDR1 DFQATT and CDR2 SNEGSKA (reference sequence). The CDR3 DNA reads as TGCAGTGCTAGTAGGCTAGCGGGACTTGGGCCGGGGGAGCAGTACTTC. Its protein is CSASRLAGLGPGEQYF.

The chain recombines TRBV24-1 with TRBJ2-1; D is perhaps TRBD2 (7 bases). The CDR3 contains 15 residues. The ends were cut back, 0 bases at V and 5 bases at J, with 10 bases in the middle. Germline lookup yields CDR1 KGHDR and CDR2 SFDVKD. The CDR3 nucleotides are TGTGCCACCAGTGATTTGACAGGGAGGGACAATGAGCAGTTCTTC. This codes for CATSDLTGRDNEQFF.

In its sample, this clone was seen many times. V usage is TRBV6-5 and J usage is TRBJ2-3; 8 bases match TRBD2. The V gene end was trimmed by 2 bases and the J gene end by 7 bases; junction bases not matched to a gene: 5. Germline lookup yields CDR1 MNHEY and CDR2 SVGAGI. This CDR3 has 14 amino acids. CDR3 DNA sequence: TGTGCCAGCAGTTACGGGACTAGTCCTAATACGCAGTATTTT. Protein sequence: CASSYGTSPNTQYF.